The 5 T cell receptor beta chains below all came from one sample that was sequenced in a study of breast tumors, draining lymph nodes, adjacent tissues. Breast cancer patients provided tissue from their axillary draining lymph nodes. MiXCR, applied by TCRdb to the multiplex PCR reads, yields one record per CDR3 protein. The table includes about 89,000 distinct CDR3 sequences, roughly 29% detected once. Specimen: axillary lymph node tissue. The source is a female donor with breast cancer. Some clones in this sample may be carry-over from other donors' samples.

The chain joins TRBV12-3 or TRBV12-4 to TRBJ1-6, with 8 positions matching TRBD1. After removal of 5 bases from V and 9 bases from J, the junction contained 6 bases not matched to a gene. This CDR3 comprises 14 residues. The CDR3 nucleotides read TGTGCCAGCAGTGTGAGGACAGGGCGTTCACCCCTCCACTTT. It is translated as CASSVRTGRSPLHF.

This clonotype was detected only once. One end of the junction fails to match germline, which may point to a read error. The CDR3 sequence is CASSGQGTNTGANVLTF. The CDR3 DNA sequence: TGTGCCAGCAGCGGACAGGGGACCAACACTGGGGCCAACGTCCTGACCTTC. The genes are TRBV2 and TRBJ2-6; 9 positions match TRBD1. The CDR3 is 17 amino acids. The germline V gene has CDR1 SNHLY and CDR2 FYNNEI.

This clonotype has only one observation. The chain couples TRBV10-2 to TRBJ2-3, with a tentative D call TRBD1 (5 bases). Germline assignment: CDR1 WSHSY and CDR2 SAAADI. V was trimmed by 0 bases and J by 5 bases, leaving 9 bases between them. CDR3 length: 14 residues. The CDR3 loop is CASSESGAVDTQYF. CDR3 bases: TGCGCCAGCAGTGAGTCAGGGGCGGTAGATACGCAGTATTTT.

This clonotype was seen repeatedly, ten times or more. The chain recombines TRBV6-5 with TRBJ2-5; weak D call: TRBD1 (5 bases). CDR1 and CDR2 (germline): MNHEY, SVGAGI. This CDR3 has 14 amino acids. V was trimmed by 11 bases and J by 2 bases, leaving 18 bases between them. CDR3 region: CAARQSSGQETQYF. CDR3 nucleotide sequence: TGTGCCGCTCGACAGTCTAGTGGACAAGAGACCCAGTACTTC.

This clonotype was seen ten or more times. The rearrangement joins TRBV14 to TRBJ1-4; a possible D gene is TRBD1 (6 bases). In germline, CDR1 is SGHDN, CDR2 FVKESK. V gave up 6 bases and J gave up 5 bases, with 10 bases separating them. The CDR3 has 13 amino acids. This CDR3 reads CASSRGANEKLFF. The CDR3 nucleotides are TGTGCCAGCAGTAGGGGGGCAAATGAAAAACTGTTTTTT. Full variable domain (remainder filled in from reference TRBV14 and TRBJ1-4): EAGVTQFPSHSVIEKGQTVTLRCDPISGHDNLYWYRRVMGKEIKFLLHFVKESKQDESGMPNNRFLAERTGGTYSTLKVQPAELEDSGVYFCASSRGANEKLFFGSGTQLSVL.